This T cell receptor beta chain originates from a study of shared clonotypes between healthy human individuals. Overall study findings and caveats: Generally, estimated richness proved larger in naive subsets than it did in memory subsets.

The V gene lost 4 bases and the J gene lost 0 bases, with 12 bases spanning the gap. The CDR3 is made up of 15 amino acids. Germline-derived CDR1 and CDR2 are PRHDT and FYEKMQ (reference sequence). The naive CD8 population came from CD45RO-negative cells selected for CCR7, without terminally differentiated effector memory CD45RA+ cells. Profiled with immunoSEQ multiplex PCR; TCRdb holds only in-frame clones, not every one. This sample has around 1.9 million clones, with over 85% found just once. As for this clone: Its target is unknown.

Sequences were obtained from naive CD8+ T cells from PBMCs. The clonotype originates from a man between 18 and 29 years old in good health. Some clones in this sample may be carry-over from other donors' samples. The chain couples TRBV13 to TRBJ1-1; weak D call: TRBD1 (5 bases). In DNA, the CDR3 is TGTGCCAGCAGCTACACAGGAACAATGAACACTGAAGCTTTCTTT. It is translated as CASSYTGTMNTEAFF.